This entry lists 23 T cell receptor beta chains sequenced from one sample in a study of T cells in localized non-small cell lung cancer. Profiling relied on immunoSEQ multiplex PCR, and the TCRdb table lists in-frame clones only, not all of them. The data contain 1,500 to 2,000 clones, roughly 27% of them singletons. Sequences were derived from normal lung tissue next to the tumor, sampled before any cancer treatment. These receptors came from a male donor at least 60 years old with stage II lung adenocarcinoma.

Turning to this clone: This CDR3 fails to terminate in the conserved phenylalanine or tryptophan, so it likely reflects a read error. The DNA is left out, because the CDR3 cannot be placed on it with certainty; the CDR3 is given as TCRdb lists it. The chain recombines TRBV11-3 with TRBJ1-2; TRBD1, the table's D call, was not compared with the DNA. The CDR3 region is 15 residues in length, termini included. Germline CDR1 is SGHNT and CDR2 is YENEEA. The CDR3 protein is CASSLPGGINYGYTX.

By share of the sample, this clone is large (0.1 to 1%). This chain joins TRBV6-8 and TRBJ2-7, with 11 bases aligning to TRBD1. V gave up 6 bases and J gave up 4 bases; unmatched junction bases: 23. This CDR3 is 20 amino acids long. Germline V gives CDR1 MNHGY, CDR2 SAAAGT. CDR3 nucleotide sequence: TGTGCCAGCAGCCTTGAAGGGGGACAGGGGGGTCGCGGTCCCGGGTACGAGCAGTACTTC. Protein: CASSLEGGQGGRGPGYEQYF.

This sequence joins TRBV19 and TRBJ1-2; 9 nucleotides match TRBD1. This CDR3 is built from 15 residues. With 5 bases clipped from V and 6 bases from J, the junction kept 10 bases outside the gene matches. The germline V gene encodes CDR1 LNHDA and CDR2 SQIVND (reference sequence). The CDR3 loop reads CASSSTGQGYDGYTF. The CDR3 DNA reads TGTGCCAGTAGTTCGACGGGACAGGGTTACGATGGCTACACCTTC.

The genes are TRBV18 and TRBJ2-1; D gene unclear. The CDR3 sequence is 16 residues long. Germline V gene data show CDR1 as KGHSH and CDR2 as LQKENI. The V end lost 1 base, the J end lost 4 bases, and 14 bases lay between the germline ends. The CDR3 loop is CASSPLAQDLYNEQFF. Here the CDR3 DNA reads TGTGCCAGCTCACCACTCGCCCAGGACCTTTACAATGAGCAGTTCTTC.

This clone was seen only a few times. The genes are TRBV18 and TRBJ2-1, with TRBD2 matching 10 bases. CDR3 length: 16 amino acids. V lost 3 bases, J lost 9 bases, and 11 bases stayed unmatched. Germline values: CDR1 KGHSH, CDR2 LQKENI. The CDR3 nucleotides are TGTGCCAGCTCACCCCAAAGCGGGGGGGTGAGGGGTGAGCAGTTCTTC. It yields the protein CASSPQSGGVRGEQFF.

This clone was seen only a few times. The chain links TRBV9 to TRBJ2-2, with D unresolved. This CDR3 contains 12 residues. Germline V gene sequence: CDR1 SGDLS, CDR2 YYNGEE. Trimming left V 0 bases short and J 7 bases short, with 4 bases between. CDR3 DNA: TGTGCCAGCAGCGTAGACGTCGGGGAGCTGTTTTTT. Translation: CASSVDVGELFF.

This clone was picked up a small number of times. V is TRBV19 and J is TRBJ1-4, with 7 bases that match TRBD1. Germline V gives CDR1 LNHDA, CDR2 SQIVND (reference sequence). The CDR3 is 15 amino acids. V shed 4 bases, J shed 0 bases, and the junction held 2 bases outside the gene matches. As DNA, the CDR3 is TGTGCCAGTAGTACCGGGACAGCAACTAATGAAAAACTGTTTTTT. Protein: CASSTGTATNEKLFF.

There are a few counts of this clone. This sequence joins TRBV6-8 and TRBJ1-4; D might be TRBD1 (5 bases). Germline values: CDR1 MNHGY, CDR2 SAAAGT. The CDR3 is 16 residues long. Trimming removed 6 bases from V and 6 bases from J, with 20 bases in between. The CDR3 here is CASSPGPGKVHEKLFF. The CDR3 region has the DNA TGTGCCAGCAGCCCGGGACCGGGAAAGGTTCATGAAAAACTGTTTTTT.

This clone was observed a few times. The chain carries TRBV19 and TRBJ1-5, with D perhaps TRBD1 (6 bases). This CDR3 spans 15 amino acids. Trimming left V 6 bases short and J 5 bases short, with 17 bases between. The germline gives CDR1 LNHDA, CDR2 SQIVND (reference sequence). DNA for the CDR3: TGTGCCAGTAGGAGAACAGGGCGTACTGATCAGCCCCAGCATTTT. Its protein is CASRRTGRTDQPQHF.

The chain couples TRBV11-3 to TRBJ2-5; D possibly corresponds to TRBD2 (6 bases). The CDR3 is 14 residues long. The germline V and J ends were trimmed by 5 bases and 5 bases, with 15 bases remaining between them. Per germline, CDR1 SGHNT and CDR2 YENEEA. CDR3 in DNA: TGTGCCAGCAGCCCGACTAGGAACCTGGAGACCCAGTACTTC. Amino acids: CASSPTRNLETQYF.

The V gene is TRBV30, the J gene TRBJ1-2, with D possibly matching TRBD1 (6 bases). Between the trimmed V and J ends, which lost 8 bases and 6 bases, there was a span of 19 bases. The germline CDR1 and CDR2 sequences are GTSNPN and SVGIG (reference sequence). This CDR3 is built from 13 residues. CDR3 DNA: TGTGCCCTGATCCCGGCGGGGGCAGATGGCTACACCTTC. It specifies CALIPAGADGYTF.

By frequency in the sample, this clone is large (0.1 to 1%). This chain connects TRBV9 to TRBJ1-5; 8 nucleotides agree with TRBD1. The germline V gene encodes CDR1 SGDLS and CDR2 YYNGEE. The ends lost 5 bases at V and 5 bases at J; junction bases unmatched: 6. The CDR3 extends over 14 amino acids. The CDR3 loop reads CASSKGQGHQPQHF. The CDR3 DNA reads as TGTGCCAGCAGTAAAGGACAGGGCCATCAGCCCCAGCATTTT.

This clone has only a few counts. V is TRBV6-8 and J is TRBJ2-1, with a tentative D call TRBD1 (5 bases). The CDR3 totals 15 residues. V was trimmed by 5 bases and J by 0 bases, leaving 11 bases between them. CDR1 and CDR2 (germline): MNHGY, SAAAGT. The CDR3 DNA reads TGTGCCAGCAGTAGACAGTGGGGCTCCTACAATGAGCAGTTCTTC. The encoded protein is CASSRQWGSYNEQFF.

This clone occurred a few times. The V gene is TRBV29-1, the J gene TRBJ1-4, with no clear D. Germline V CDR1 and CDR2: SQVTM, ANQGSEA. The CDR3 runs to 16 residues. V was shortened by 7 bases and J by 0 bases, with 18 bases between the two germline ends. The CDR3 loop is CSASGTRLATNEKLFF. The CDR3 DNA is TGCAGCGCCAGCGGCACCCGACTTGCAACTAATGAAAAACTGTTTTTT.

The chain has TRBV7-7 and TRBJ2-3; D unclear. CDR1 is SSHAT and CDR2 is FNYEAQ in the germline V gene (reference sequence). Trimming removed 4 bases at V and 11 bases at J, with 19 bases between. The CDR3 is 14 residues long. The CDR3, as DNA: TGTGCCAGCAGCTCAAGGGTGGGTGGGGTCAGGCAGTATTTT. Its translation: CASSSRVGGVRQYF.

The V call is TRBV6-8, the J call TRBJ1-2, with D perhaps matching TRBD1 (5 bases). Between the trimmed V and J ends, which lost 9 bases and 8 bases, there was a span of 16 bases. CDR3 length: 12 amino acids. Germline V gives CDR1 MNHGY, CDR2 SAAAGT. CDR3 sequence (DNA): TGTGCCAGTGACAGTTCGTTATACGGCTACACCTTC. Protein: CASDSSLYGYTF.

V is TRBV19 and J is TRBJ1-5, with no clear D. Trimming took 5 bases from V and 6 from J, leaving 8 bases between them. CDR3 length equals 12 residues. The V gene's germline CDR1 is LNHDA and CDR2 SQIVND (reference sequence). CDR3 sequence: CASSPPGQPQHF. CDR3 in DNA: TGTGCCAGTAGTCCTCCCGGTCAGCCCCAGCATTTT.

The sample holds a few counts of this clone. In nucleotides, the CDR3 is TGCGCCAGCAGCCAAGGAGCCTCTGGAAACACCATATATTTT. Translation gives CASSQGASGNTIYF. The chain joins TRBV1 to TRBJ1-3. TRBV1 constitutes a pseudogene. The CDR3 is 14 residues long.

This clone was observed a few times. The chain is built from TRBV9 and TRBJ1-6; D not resolved. Deletions cut 0 bases from V and 7 bases from J, with 8 bases between. The CDR3 is 14 amino acids. Per germline, CDR1 SGDLS and CDR2 YYNGEE. The CDR3 loop is CASSVGQLNSPLHF. The CDR3 DNA reads TGTGCCAGCAGCGTAGGTCAGTTAAATTCACCCCTCCACTTT. The full variable domain, with the rest looked up from reference TRBV9 and TRBJ1-6, is DSGVTQTPKHLITATGQRVTLRCSPRSGDLSVYWYQQSLDQGLQFLIQYYNGEERAKGNILERFSAQQFPDLHSELNLSSLELGDSALYFCASSVGQLNSPLHFGNGTRLTVT.

The rearrangement uses TRBV11-3 and TRBJ2-7; 9 bases are a match to TRBD1. CDR1 and CDR2 (germline): SGHNT, YENEEA. Trimming at V came to 0 bases and at J to 6 bases, leaving 3 bases not matched to a gene. The CDR3 is 14 amino acids. The CDR3 nucleotides are TGTGCCAGCAGCTTAGATAACAGGGGGCGCGAGCAGTACTTC. Amino acid sequence: CASSLDNRGREQYF. The full variable domain, in which reference TRBV11-3 and TRBJ2-7 provide the parts outside the CDR3, is EAGVVQSPRYKIIEKKQPVAFWCNPISGHNTLYWYLQNLGQGPELLIRYENEEAVDDSQLPKDRFSAERLKGVDSTLKIQPAELGDSAVYLCASSLDNRGREQYFGPGTRLTVT.

This clone was recorded a few times. V gene TRBV23-1 combines with J gene TRBJ1-1; D gene ambiguous. TRBV23-1 qualifies as an ORF whose function is uncertain. Trimming removed 6 bases from V and 8 bases from J, with 16 bases in between. CDR3 length equals 13 residues. The CDR3 protein is CASSLQKGVEAFF. In DNA, the CDR3 is TGCGCCAGCAGCTTGCAGAAGGGAGTCGAAGCTTTCTTT.

This rearrangement joins TRBV10-3 to TRBJ1-1; D gene ambiguous. The CDR3 is 13 residues long. CDR1 ENHRY and CDR2 SYGVKD come from the germline V gene. V dropped 2 bases and J dropped 0 bases, with 4 bases sitting between them. CDR3 residues: CAISEELNTEAFF. For the CDR3, the DNA is TGTGCCATCAGTGAGGAGCTGAACACTGAAGCTTTCTTT.

This clone was detected a few times. V gene TRBV6-8 combines with J gene TRBJ1-6; D is perhaps TRBD1 (5 bases). The CDR3 contains 18 residues. Germline CDR1 reads MNHGY; CDR2 reads SAAAGT. V lost 0 bases and J lost 0, with 12 bases in between. Here the CDR3 reads CASSYSWTPSSYNSPLHF. For the CDR3, the DNA is TGTGCCAGCAGTTACTCCTGGACACCGAGCTCCTATAATTCACCCCTCCACTTT.